Following are 14 T cell receptor beta chains from one sample sequenced in a study of blood T cell repertoires in COVID-19. The protocol was immunoSEQ multiplex PCR, while the TCRdb copy is restricted to in-frame clones and leaves out a portion. Of 300,000 or so clones in the sample, 87% were seen once. The specimen sequenced was PBMCs or T cells enriched from blood (not recorded which). The source of these receptors is a woman under 40 who had recovered from COVID-19.

The CDR3 spells CASSLEARVDEKLFF. CDR3 nucleotides: TGTGCCAGCAGCTTAGAGGCCAGGGTGGATGAAAAACTGTTTTTT. The J gene is TRBJ1-4, the V gene TRBV7-9, with D possibly being TRBD1 (5 bases). The CDR3 runs to 15 residues. Germline V gene data show CDR1 as SEHNR and CDR2 as FQNEAQ (reference sequence). With 1 base removed from V and 6 bases from J, the gap between germline ends came to 12 bases.

This clone was observed a single time. The chain is built from TRBV30 and TRBJ2-7; D uncertain. The germline gives CDR1 GTSNPN, CDR2 SVGIG (reference sequence). This CDR3 contains 13 residues. Between the trimmed V and J ends, which lost 0 bases and 4 bases, there was a span of 10 bases. The CDR3 DNA sequence: TGTGCCTGGAGTGTCAACAGAGTGTACGAGCAGTACTTC. It encodes CAWSVNRVYEQYF. Full variable domain (remainder filled in from reference TRBV30 and TRBJ2-7): SQTIHQWPATLVQPVGSPLSLECTVEGTSNPNLYWYRQAAGRGLQLLFYSVGIGQISSEVPQNLSASRPQDRQFILSSKKLLLSDSGFYLCAWSVNRVYEQYFGPGTRLTVT.

This chain joins TRBV5-1 and TRBJ2-7, with 11 nucleotides matching TRBD1. Trimming at V came to 3 bases and at J to 2 bases, leaving 10 bases not matched to a gene. Germline V CDR1 and CDR2: SGHRS, YFSETQ. This CDR3 comprises 17 residues. For the CDR3, the DNA is TGCGCCAGCAGCTGGGGGACAGGGGGAAGAGATCCCTACGAGCAGTACTTC. This encodes CASSWGTGGRDPYEQYF.

The rearrangement links TRBV6-1 to TRBJ1-5; no clear D. Germline CDR1 and CDR2: MNHNS and SASEGT. The CDR3 consists of 19 residues. The ends were cut back, 4 bases at V and 7 bases at J, with 29 bases in the middle. The CDR3 coding sequence is TGTGCCAGCAGTGCCCCAAAACGCCTAGAGGAGGGTGGCAGGCAGCCCCAGCATTTT. It encodes CASSAPKRLEEGGRQPQHF.

The chain uses TRBV19 and TRBJ1-2; D perhaps matches TRBD1 (5 bases). The V gene's germline CDR1 is LNHDA and CDR2 SQIVND (reference sequence). This CDR3 has 17 residues. V lost 3 bases to trimming and J lost 6 bases, with 23 bases between them. The CDR3, as DNA: TGTGCCAGTAGTATTGGGCAGGGTAGGACCATAAGTGATGGCTACACCTTC. Residues: CASSIGQGRTISDGYTF. The full variable domain, with the rest looked up from reference TRBV19 and TRBJ1-2, is DGGITQSPKYLFRKEGQNVTLSCEQNLNHDAMYWYRQDPGQGLRLIYYSQIVNDFQKGDIAEGYSVSREKKESFPLTVTSAQKNPTAFYLCASSIGQGRTISDGYTFGSGTRLTVV.

The chain has TRBV14 and TRBJ1-5, with a tentative D call TRBD1 (5 bases). V gave up 1 base and J gave up 4 bases, with 8 bases separating them. The germline V gene has CDR1 SGHDN and CDR2 FVKESK. This CDR3 comprises 14 residues. The CDR3 sequence is CASSQGTYNQPQHF. Written as DNA, the CDR3 is TGTGCCAGCAGCCAAGGGACATATAATCAGCCCCAGCATTTT.

The chain carries TRBV3-1 (or the pseudogene TRBV3-2) and TRBJ2-3, with 12 nucleotides matching TRBD2. Germline V gene data show CDR1 as LGHDT and CDR2 as YNNKEL (reference sequence). This CDR3 is built from 14 residues. With V trimmed by 5 bases and J by 8 bases, 5 bases remained unmatched. The CDR3 loop reads CASSGTSGGRTQYF. In DNA form, the CDR3 reads TGTGCCAGCAGCGGTACTAGCGGGGGGCGTACGCAGTATTTT.

The chain has TRBV18 and TRBJ1-5, with a weak D call TRBD1 (6 bases). Germline CDR1 and CDR2: KGHSH and LQKENI. The CDR3 contains 16 residues. Trimming stripped 4 bases from V and 1 base from J, with 14 bases between. The CDR3 loop reads CASSLKTGLSNQPQHF. DNA of the CDR3: TGTGCCAGCTCACTGAAAACAGGGTTGAGCAATCAGCCCCAGCATTTT. Filled out from reference TRBV18 and TRBJ1-5, the complete variable domain reads NAGVMQNPRHLVRRRGQEARLRCSPMKGHSHVYWYRQLPEEGLKFMVYLQKENIIDESGMPKERFSAEFPKEGPSILRIQQVVRGDSAAYFCASSLKTGLSNQPQHFGDGTRLSIL.

The chain joins TRBV13 to TRBJ1-6, with D unclear. V was shortened by 3 bases and J by 10 bases, with 19 bases between the two germline ends. The CDR3 has 16 amino acids. CDR1 is PRHDT and CDR2 is FYEKMQ in the germline V gene (reference sequence). CDR3: CASSFDLGSSRSPLHF. CDR3 DNA: TGTGCCAGCAGCTTTGACCTCGGAAGTTCTAGGTCACCCCTCCACTTT.

The chain recombines TRBV6-5 with TRBJ1-6; 10 bases are a match to TRBD1. Germline CDR1 MNHEY, CDR2 SVGAGI. Trimming took 6 bases from V and 6 from J; bases not matched to a gene: 5. The CDR3 has 15 residues. CDR3 in amino acids: CASSYGQGVNSPLHF. The CDR3 DNA follows: TGTGCCAGCAGCTACGGACAGGGGGTTAATTCACCCCTCCACTTT.

The V call is TRBV27, the J call TRBJ1-6; D may be TRBD1 (5 bases). Per germline, CDR1 MNHEY and CDR2 SMNVEV (reference sequence). Trimming removed 5 bases from V and 3 bases from J, with 17 bases in between. The CDR3 contains 17 residues. The CDR3 reads CASSPRTRRIYNSPLHF. The CDR3 DNA sequence: TGTGCCAGCAGTCCCCGGACACGAAGAATCTATAATTCACCCCTCCACTTT.

A word on this clone: This may be a read error: a much more frequent sequence differs by one nucleotide. V gene TRBV12-3 or TRBV12-4 combines with J gene TRBJ1-1; D is unclear. Trimming took 3 bases from V and 1 from J, leaving 6 bases between them. This CDR3 is 13 amino acids long. CDR3 sequence reads: CASSFTENTEAFF. Here the CDR3 DNA reads TGTGCCAGCAGTTTCACAGAGAACACTGAAGCTTTCTTT.

This chain joins TRBV9 and TRBJ1-2; perhaps TRBD1 as D (6 bases). Germline assignment: CDR1 SGDLS and CDR2 YYNGEE. V was trimmed by 2 bases and J by 4 bases, leaving 18 bases between them. This CDR3 contains 16 residues. The CDR3 nucleotides are TGTGCCAGCAGCGTGGCAGGGGCCCCTGAACCCTATGGCTACACCTTC. This encodes CASSVAGAPEPYGYTF.

The V gene is TRBV7-2, the J gene TRBJ2-2, with 8 bases fitting TRBD1. The germline V gene encodes CDR1 SGHTA and CDR2 FQGNSA. Losses at the gene ends were 5 bases for V and 4 bases for J; bases not matched to a gene: 6. The CDR3 has 15 amino acids. The CDR3 DNA sequence: TGTGCCAGCAGCCATGGACAGGGTATCACCGGGGAGCTGTTTTTT. This translates into CASSHGQGITGELFF.